The entry below describes one T cell receptor (beta chain). The antigen is not known. This sample also contains other DNA sequences that code for the same CDR3. The data belong to a study of graft-versus-host responses after intestinal transplantation. About the study: The whole recipient group had anti-thymocyte globulin induction followed by tacrolimus and steroids for roughly 3 years.

The CDR3 is 14 residues long. V lost 8 bases and J lost 3; bases outside the gene matches: 10. The germline V gene encodes CDR1 LNHDA and CDR2 SQIVND (reference sequence). Study-wide results and limits: Peak levels of circulating GvH clones tracked with early post-transplant HvG declines. Elevated graft-versus-host to host-versus-graft clonal ratios in allografts were recorded for patients with graft-donor T cell macrochimerism.

Using immunoSEQ multiplex PCR, the repertoire was profiled, and TCRdb retains in-frame clones only, with some absent. Here the sample spans over 100,000 clones, 85% to 95% being singletons. Specimen: unstimulated CD8+ T cells sorted from spleen or lymph node cells, collected before intestinal transplant. The TCR originated in a human donor who received an intestinal transplant. The chain is built from TRBV19 and TRBJ2-7; TRBD2 matches at 7 bases. The DNA for the CDR3 is TGTGCCAGTTCACCAGGGAGGGGAGGCTACGAGCAGTACTTC. Protein: CASSPGRGGYEQYF.